This T cell receptor (beta chain) appears in the sequencing data of a study of vaccination effects on CD4 cells after COVID-19. Overall study: Before sequencing, viral peptide pools were used by the ViraFEST assay to expand antigen-specific CD4+ T cells. The culture medium for roughly 1.9 million PBMC per well included about 9.2 IU/ml IL-2 and about 9.1 ug/ml peptides. Study-wide results and caveats: Healthy vaccinees' vaccine-induced clones included only 1 of 255 that recognized common cold coronaviruses.

Measured with immunoSEQ multiplex PCR; TCRdb has only the in-frame clones, and not every one. The data contain roughly 40,000 clones, about two thirds of them singletons. Note on this clone: Its specificity is unknown.

Following 10 days of culture, CD4+ T cells were isolated. Vaccinated recipients, who were negative for nucleocapsid antibodies, had no history of SARS-CoV-2 infection. Sequenced here: CD4+ T cells from PBMCs cultured without peptide, sampled before COVID-19 vaccination. The receptor comes from a human donor who received a COVID-19 vaccine.

The CDR3 sequence: CASSYQGPSNEQFF. CDR3 DNA sequence: TGTGCCAGCAGTTACCAGGGACCATCCAATGAGCAGTTCTTC. The chain recombines TRBV6-2 or TRBV6-3 with TRBJ2-1; D possibly uses TRBD1 or TRBD2 (5 bases each). The CDR3 contains 14 residues. Germline loops: CDR1 MNHEY, CDR2 SVGEGT. With 2 bases removed from V and 6 bases from J, the gap between germline ends came to 11 bases.